A selection of T cell receptor beta chains follows, all from one sample in a study of blood T cell repertoires in COVID-19. Assay used: immunoSEQ multiplex PCR; TCRdb lists only in-frame clones, some missing. The data show roughly 150,000 clones, over 75% seen once. Sequencing input: PBMCs or T cells enriched from blood (not recorded which). All receptors come from a man aged 50-60 years in a cohort exposed to, infected with or recovered from COVID-19 (not recorded which). The CDR3 runs from the conserved cysteine through the conserved F or W. The order of the fields is V gene, D gene, clone size, J gene, CDR3 DNA, CDR3 protein. D genes are given only for firm matches. Size is stated for part of the rows, as once, few or many counts, or as a class when the clone is expanded.

TRBV7-9	TRBD1	.	TRBJ2-3	TGTGCCAGCGTAGAGACACAGGGGATCACAGATACGCAGTATTTT	CASVETQGITDTQYF
TRBV5-1	TRBD2	.	TRBJ2-6	TGCGCCAGCAGCTTACGGACTAGCGGACCCTCTGGGGCCAACGTCCTGACTTTC	CASSLRTSGPSGANVLTF
TRBV2	.	.	TRBJ2-5	TGTGCCAGCAGTGCGTGGCTCCATGAGACCCAGTACTTC	CASSAWLHETQYF
TRBV11-2	.	.	TRBJ1-1	TGTGCCAGCACTCCGGGGGGCTCCACTGAAGCTTTCTTT	CASTPGGSTEAFF
TRBV7-9	TRBD1	.	TRBJ2-7	TGTGCCAGCAGCCCCCCGGGACAGAGCTCCTACGAGCAGTACTTC	CASSPPGQSSYEQYF
TRBV5-4	TRBD2	.	TRBJ2-3	TGTGCCAGCAGCTTGGCCTTGGGCGCTAGCGGACTCACAGATACGCAGTATTTT	CASSLALGASGLTDTQYF
TRBV19	.	.	TRBJ2-2	TGTGCCAGTACCCCTCTGAGCGGTGTACTAACCGGGGAGCTGTTTTTT	CASTPLSGVLTGELFF
TRBV7-8	.	.	TRBJ2-3	TGTGCCAGCAGCCGCTCGGGAGATACGCAGTATTTT	CASSRSGDTQYF
TRBV2	.	.	TRBJ1-2	TGTGCCAGCTACCGGACACCCTTTGGCTACACCTTC	CASYRTPFGYTF
TRBV13	TRBD2	once	TRBJ2-3	TGTGCCAGCAGCTCGGGGGGGCCAGATACGCAGTATTTT	CASSSGGPDTQYF
TRBV3-1/TRBV3-2	TRBD1	.	TRBJ1-6	TGTGCCAGCAGCCGAGGACAGGCCGTTAATTCACCCCTCCACTTT	CASSRGQAVNSPLHF
TRBV10-3	.	.	TRBJ1-5	TGTGCCATCAGTGCATCCCCGGACAGCCAGCCCCAGCATTTT	CAISASPDSQPQHF
TRBV4-3	.	.	TRBJ1-4	TGCGCCAGCAGGCGAAGGGTGGGAGCTAATGAAAAACTGTTTTTT	CASRRRVGANEKLFF
TRBV6-5	.	.	TRBJ2-5	TGTGCCAGCAGGGGCCTGGTCCAAGAGACCCAGTACTTC	CASRGLVQETQYF
TRBV9	.	.	TRBJ2-2	TGTGCCAGTCAGGGCCTGACGGTGACCGGGGAGCTGTTTTTT	CASQGLTVTGELFF
TRBV24-1	TRBD1	.	TRBJ1-2	TGTGCCACCAGTGACGAAGACAGGGGGCGCCTGACGTTTACCTTC	CATSDEDRGRLTFTF
TRBV5-8	.	.	TRBJ1-5	TGTGCCAGCAGCCTAAGCGGGACGGTAGGCAATCAGCCCCAGCATTTT	CASSLSGTVGNQPQHF
TRBV6-5	.	.	TRBJ2-3	TGTGCCAGCTCCCTACCGCACGTCCCAGATACGCAGTATTTT	CASSLPHVPDTQYF
TRBV30	TRBD1	.	TRBJ1-6	TGTGCCTGGAGTGGGCCTAACAGGGGGGATTCACCCCTCCACTTT	CAWSGPNRGDSPLHF
TRBV7-9	TRBD2	.	TRBJ2-3	TGTGCCAGCAGCTTAAGACTAGCGGGGGGGCCTTTGGATACGCAGTATTTT	CASSLRLAGGPLDTQYF
TRBV9	TRBD1	.	TRBJ1-3	TGTGCCAGCAGCCCAATCGGGACAGGGGACACCATATATTTT	CASSPIGTGDTIYF
TRBV18	.	.	TRBJ1-1	TGTGCCAGCTCAATCCAGTCGAACACTGAAGCTTTCTTT	CASSIQSNTEAFF
TRBV7-9	.	.	TRBJ1-1	TGTGCCAGCAGCTTGGTACAGGGTAACACTGAAGCTTTCTTT	CASSLVQGNTEAFF
TRBV9	TRBD1	.	TRBJ2-1	TGTGCCAGCAGCGTGAGGGACAGGGGGATTTCCTATGAGCAGTTCTTC	CASSVRDRGISYEQFF
TRBV6-2/TRBV6-3	.	.	TRBJ1-5	TGTGCCAGCAGTCCCGCCGGGGAGAGAGGGCCCCAGCATTTT	CASSPAGERGPQHF
TRBV4-3	TRBD2	.	TRBJ2-5	TGCGCCAGCAGCCAAGAGGTCAAGCGGGGGGGCCAAGAGACCCAGTACTTC	CASSQEVKRGGQETQYF
TRBV30	.	.	TRBJ2-5	TGTGCCTGGAGTGAATTGACCGGGGAGACCCAGTACTTC	CAWSELTGETQYF
TRBV27	TRBD1	.	TRBJ2-7	TGTGCCAGCAGTTTATTCCGGACAGGGACGGGGGAGCAGTACTTC	CASSLFRTGTGEQYF
TRBV4-2	TRBD2	.	TRBJ2-3	TGTGCCAGCAGCCATGTACTAGCGGGAGGGCCGGATACGCAGTATTTT	CASSHVLAGGPDTQYF
TRBV11-3	TRBD1	.	TRBJ2-6	TGTGCCAGCAGCCGGGGACAGGGATCTGGGGCCAACGTCCTGACTTTC	CASSRGQGSGANVLTF
TRBV6-5	TRBD1	.	TRBJ1-1	TGTGCCAGCACCATGACAGGGGGCCACACTGAAGCTTTCTTT	CASTMTGGHTEAFF
TRBV7-2	.	.	TRBJ2-5	TGTGCCAGCACCATACAGGACCAAGAGACCCAGTACTTC	CASTIQDQETQYF
TRBV18	TRBD1	.	TRBJ2-7	TGTGCCAGCTCACCCGGGACAGGGCCCTACGAGCAGTACTTC	CASSPGTGPYEQYF
TRBV11-2	.	few	TRBJ1-2	TGTGCCAGCAGCTTACGGCCCAGCGGTGGCTACACCTTC	CASSLRPSGGYTF
TRBV23-1	TRBD1	.	TRBJ2-7	TGCGCCAGCAGTGGACAGGGGAAATTCTACGAGCAGTACTTC	CASSGQGKFYEQYF